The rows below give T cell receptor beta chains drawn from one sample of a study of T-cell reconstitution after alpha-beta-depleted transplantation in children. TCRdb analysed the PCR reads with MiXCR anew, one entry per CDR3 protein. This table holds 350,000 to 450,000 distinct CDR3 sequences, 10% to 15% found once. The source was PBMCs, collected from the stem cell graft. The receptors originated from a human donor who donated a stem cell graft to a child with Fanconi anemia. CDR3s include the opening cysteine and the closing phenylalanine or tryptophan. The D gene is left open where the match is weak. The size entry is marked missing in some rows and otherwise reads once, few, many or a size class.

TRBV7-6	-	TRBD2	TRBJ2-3	CASTMTSGFGETQYF
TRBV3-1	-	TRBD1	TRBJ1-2	CASSHQGADSGYTF
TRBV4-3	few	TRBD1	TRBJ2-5	CASSQLYRGEKETQYF
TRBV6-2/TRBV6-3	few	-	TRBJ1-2	CASTRLDTYNYGYTF
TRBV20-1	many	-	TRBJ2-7	CSARNRGGQHSYEQYF
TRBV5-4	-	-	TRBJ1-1	CASSLGAMNTEAFF
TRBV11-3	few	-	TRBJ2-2	CASSLGGTQNTGELFF
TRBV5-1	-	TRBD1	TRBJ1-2	CASSPLTGAPFLGYTF
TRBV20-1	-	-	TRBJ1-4	CSASLGGANEKLFF
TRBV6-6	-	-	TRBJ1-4	CASGEEKLFF
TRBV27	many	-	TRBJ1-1	CASSLNRVNTEAFF
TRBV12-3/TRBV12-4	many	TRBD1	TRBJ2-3	CASTRGGYTDTQYF
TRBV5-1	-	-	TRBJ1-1	CASSLVDLSTGEAFF
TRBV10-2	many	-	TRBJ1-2	CASSEASYGYTF
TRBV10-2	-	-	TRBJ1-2	CASSDNLGRGGIYGYTF
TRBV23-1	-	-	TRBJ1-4	CASSQGGWTETTNEKLFF
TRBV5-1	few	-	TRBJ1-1	CASSLAGAGAGTEAFF
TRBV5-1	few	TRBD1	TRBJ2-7	CASSLAWDSFYEQYF
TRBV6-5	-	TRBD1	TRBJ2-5	CASSSQGFVQETQYF
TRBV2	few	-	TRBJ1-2	CASKPGQANYGYTF
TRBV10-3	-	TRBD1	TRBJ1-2	CATKGARDGYTF
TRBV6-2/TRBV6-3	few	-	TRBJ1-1	CASTIGVNTEAFF
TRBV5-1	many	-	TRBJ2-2	CASSLAGHPGELFF
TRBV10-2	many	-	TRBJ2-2	CASRQGVGELFF
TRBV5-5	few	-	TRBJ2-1	CASSGQLHPSYNEQFF
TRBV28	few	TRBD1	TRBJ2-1	CASSLNRGRVEEQFF
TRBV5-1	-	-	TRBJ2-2	CASSAAANTGELFF
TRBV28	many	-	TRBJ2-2	CASSLQRGNTGELFF
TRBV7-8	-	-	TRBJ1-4	CASSTPHLAEKLFF
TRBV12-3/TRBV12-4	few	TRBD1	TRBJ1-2	CASSAGRGGAFGYTF
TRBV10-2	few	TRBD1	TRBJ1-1	CASRGQANTEAFF
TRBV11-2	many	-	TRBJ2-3	CASSLAGNTQYF
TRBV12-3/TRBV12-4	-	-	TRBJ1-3	CATTTAGSGNTIYF
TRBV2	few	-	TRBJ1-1	CASRPGQLNTEAFF
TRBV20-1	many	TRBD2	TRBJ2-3	CSARGSSTSGGADTQYF
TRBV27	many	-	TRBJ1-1	CASSPRVAGNTEAFF
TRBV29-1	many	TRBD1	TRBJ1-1	CSGDRAGGTEAFF
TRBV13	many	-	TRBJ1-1	CASSLGRSTDSAFF
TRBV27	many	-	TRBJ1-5	CASSRGAWEPQHF
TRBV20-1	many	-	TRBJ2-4	CSATSRGRGAKNIQYF
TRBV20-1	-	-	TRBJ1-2	CSASPGVTANYGYTF
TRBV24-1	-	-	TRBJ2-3	CATSDSYTDSAQYF
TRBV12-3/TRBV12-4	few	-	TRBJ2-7	CASSFAQIYEQYF
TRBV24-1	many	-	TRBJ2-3	CATSDHRIDLGEDTQYF
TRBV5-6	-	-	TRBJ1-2	CASSPGFNYGYTF
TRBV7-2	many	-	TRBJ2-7	CASSPPTGYEQYF
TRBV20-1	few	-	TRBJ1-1	CSASGVMNTEAFF
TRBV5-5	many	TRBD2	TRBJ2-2	CASSPSGGLNTGELFF
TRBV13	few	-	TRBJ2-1	CASSLRSGGAEEQFF
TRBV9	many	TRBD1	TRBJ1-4	CASSPGTEGEKLFF
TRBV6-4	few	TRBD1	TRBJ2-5	CASGMTGPFGSQYF
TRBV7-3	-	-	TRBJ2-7	CASSYQTGYEQYF
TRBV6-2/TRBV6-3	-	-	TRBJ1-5	CASQTAPSNQPQHF
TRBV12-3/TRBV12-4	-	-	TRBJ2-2	CASSLSQGITGELFF
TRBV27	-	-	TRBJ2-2	CASSPPEGIPTGELFF